One and the same sample provided the 21 T cell receptor beta chains below, sequenced in a study of a mutant IDH1 vaccine in newly diagnosed glioma. Described time point: baseline, week 1 (first vaccination visit). Treatment here: pre-vaccination baseline after standard-of-care therapy. Profiling relied on immunoSEQ multiplex PCR, and the TCRdb table lists in-frame clones only, not all of them. The table shows about 92,000 clones, with 80% to 90% occurring only once. Material: PBMCs, obtained from a glioma patient treated with radiotherapy, temozolomide or both. Receptors originate from a woman aged 45-60 years with glioma.

This clone was recorded only once. The chain links TRBV11-2 to TRBJ2-7; 7 positions match TRBD1. The V and J ends lost 5 bases and 5 bases, in that order; junction bases with no gene match: 9. Germline V gives CDR1 SGHAT, CDR2 FQNNGV. This CDR3 is 14 amino acids long. This chain's CDR3 is CASSPDRSSHEQYF. For the CDR3, the DNA is TGTGCCAGCAGCCCGGACAGGTCTAGCCACGAGCAGTACTTC.

The genes are TRBV25-1 and TRBJ1-6, with D possibly being TRBD1 (6 bases). The CDR3 covers 13 residues. From germline, CDR1 is MGHDK and CDR2 SYGVNS. The V end was cut by 0 bases, the J end by 16 bases, with 13 bases between. This chain's CDR3 is CASSEYVRGRLHF. CDR3 DNA sequence: TGTGCCAGCAGTGAATATGTGAGGGGGAGGCTCCACTTT.

V and J are TRBV12-5 and TRBJ1-1; D is ambiguous. CDR1 LGHNT and CDR2 FRNRAP come from the germline V gene. The CDR3 consists of 13 residues. With 6 bases removed from V and 1 base from J, the gap between germline ends came to 9 bases. The CDR3 nucleotides are TGTGCTAGTGGGCTGGACGGGAACACTGAAGCTTTCTTT. Protein: CASGLDGNTEAFF.

The V call is TRBV7-8, the J call TRBJ1-4; no firm D call. The CDR3 is 12 residues long. The V end lost 5 bases, the J end lost 12 bases, and 13 bases lay between the germline ends. Germline CDR1 is SGHVS and CDR2 is FQNEAQ. In DNA, the CDR3 is TGTGCCAGCAGCCCCCACTCCGAGGAACTGTTTTTT. Its translation is CASSPHSEELFF.

In nucleotides, the CDR3 is TGTGCCAGCTCACCACCAATAGGGTTGAACACTGAAGCTTTCTTT. It codes for CASSPPIGLNTEAFF. The chain is built from TRBV18 and TRBJ1-1; no firm D call. The germline V and J ends were trimmed by 0 bases and 0 bases, with 8 bases remaining between them. Germline CDR1 KGHSH, CDR2 LQKENI. The CDR3 totals 15 residues.

The gene calls are TRBV6-5 and TRBJ1-2; no definite D call. This CDR3 comprises 13 residues. Trimming pared 5 bases from V and 6 bases from J, leaving 13 bases between. Looked up from germline, CDR1 is MNHEY and CDR2 is SVGAGI. CDR3 protein: CASSTTRLHGYTF. The CDR3 nucleotides are TGTGCCAGCAGTACCACCCGCCTCCATGGCTACACCTTC.

This chain links TRBV7-8 with TRBJ1-4, with TRBD1 matching over 7 bases. The V and J ends lost 5 bases and 7 bases, in that order; junction bases with no gene match: 19. The CDR3 runs 18 residues. Germline CDR1 SGHVS, CDR2 FQNEAQ. The CDR3 is CASSPRDGNRGPREKLFF. CDR3 nucleotide sequence: TGTGCCAGCAGCCCCCGGGACGGGAATAGGGGGCCCCGTGAAAAACTGTTTTTT.

The chain is built from TRBV5-1 and TRBJ2-2; 7 bases align to TRBD2. J lost 6 bases, V lost 4 bases, and 6 bases had no gene match. Germline lookup yields CDR1 SGHRS and CDR2 YFSETQ. The CDR3 is 14 residues long. CDR3 sequence (DNA): TGCGCCAGCAGCGGCCTCCGGGAGGCCGGGGAGCTGTTTTTT. Its translation: CASSGLREAGELFF.

The V gene is TRBV12-2, the J gene TRBJ2-1; the DNA was not used to check the table's D call, TRBD2. TRBV12-2 is shown as a pseudogene. The CDR3 totals 19 residues. The CDR3 DNA follows: TGTGCAAGTCGCCCTCCTTCTAGCGGGGGCCGACCCTCCTACAATGAGCAGTTCTTC. The encoded protein is CASRPPSSGGRPSYNEQFF.

The chain links TRBV9 to TRBJ1-6; D is possibly TRBD1 (5 bases). Germline lookup yields CDR1 SGDLS and CDR2 YYNGEE. Trimming cost V 3 bases and J 10 bases, with 11 bases left between them. This CDR3 spans 13 amino acids. This chain's CDR3 is CASSAAGGSPLHF. In DNA form, the CDR3 reads TGTGCCAGCAGCGCCGCCGGGGGATCACCCCTCCACTTT.

This chain links TRBV4-3 with TRBJ1-1, with unresolved D. Looked up from germline, CDR1 is LGHNA and CDR2 is YSLEER. The germline V and J ends were trimmed by 1 base and 1 base, with 4 bases remaining between them. The CDR3 has 13 residues. The CDR3: CASSQAGNTEAFF. The CDR3 DNA is TGCGCCAGCAGCCAAGCTGGGAACACTGAAGCTTTCTTT.

V gene TRBV2 combines with J gene TRBJ2-3; D unresolved. The CDR3 is made up of 12 amino acids. Trimming removed 8 bases from V and 6 bases from J, with 12 bases in between. Germline V gives CDR1 SNHLY, CDR2 FYNNEI. As DNA, the CDR3 is TGTGCCAGCTCCCTGGATGTTGATACGCAGTATTTT. This gives the protein CASSLDVDTQYF.

The V gene is TRBV30, the J gene TRBJ2-4, with unresolved D. Germline CDR1 reads GTSNPN; CDR2 reads SVGIG (reference sequence). Deletions cut 3 bases from V and 0 bases from J, with 12 bases between. The CDR3 is made up of 15 amino acids. This chain's CDR3 is CAWSDVGLAKNIQYF. CDR3 nucleotide sequence: TGTGCCTGGAGCGACGTGGGGTTAGCCAAAAACATTCAGTACTTC. The whole variable domain, remainder taken from reference TRBV30 and TRBJ2-4, is SQTIHQWPATLVQPVGSPLSLECTVEGTSNPNLYWYRQAAGRGLQLLFYSVGIGQISSEVPQNLSASRPQDRQFILSSKKLLLSDSGFYLCAWSDVGLAKNIQYFGAGTRLSVL.

This clone has just a few counts. The V and J genes are TRBV27 and TRBJ1-5; weak D call: TRBD1 (5 bases). V was clipped by 3 bases and J by 5 bases, with 11 bases between them. The CDR3 covers 14 residues. Germline CDR1 is MNHEY and CDR2 is SMNVEV (reference sequence). In nucleotides, the CDR3 is TGTGCCAGCAGTTTTCGGGGGGGGGATCAGCCCCAGCATTTT. Residues: CASSFRGGDQPQHF.

CDR3 nucleotides: TGCGCCAGCAGTCAACGAGGGAGAGGGTGGATGGGTACTGAAGCTTTCTTT. Its translation is CASSQRGRGWMGTEAFF. V usage is TRBV23-1 and J usage is TRBJ1-1; unclear D gene. TRBV23-1 is known as an ORF, though its function is uncertain. The ends were cut back, 2 bases at V and 5 bases at J, with 21 bases in the middle. The CDR3 covers 17 residues.

V and J are TRBV5-1 and TRBJ1-3; a possible D gene is TRBD1 (6 bases). V was trimmed by 7 bases and J by 4 bases, leaving 18 bases between them. Germline V gene lookup returns CDR1 SGHRS and CDR2 YFSETQ. The length of the CDR3 is 15 residues. CDR3 protein: CASSEGGFLGNTIYF. CDR3 bases: TGCGCCAGCTCCGAGGGGGGTTTTCTCGGAAACACCATATATTTT.

This clone was counted only a few times. The genes are TRBV9 and TRBJ2-7, with 7 bases fitting TRBD2. V gave up 4 bases and J gave up 2 bases; unmatched junction bases: 9. Per germline, CDR1 SGDLS and CDR2 YYNGEE. The CDR3 is 15 residues long. CDR3 in amino acids: CASSPSGRGAYEQYF. The CDR3 coding sequence is TGTGCCAGCAGCCCCTCGGGGAGGGGCGCCTACGAGCAGTACTTC.

The chain employs TRBV2 and TRBJ1-2; perhaps TRBD1 as D (5 bases). This CDR3 is 16 amino acids long. CDR1 and CDR2 (germline): SNHLY, FYNNEI. The ends were cut back, 1 base at V and 0 bases at J, with 12 bases in the middle. The CDR3 here is CASSEGYGAANYGYTF. CDR3 nucleotides: TGTGCCAGCAGTGAAGGGTATGGGGCAGCTAACTATGGCTACACCTTC.

The chain is built from TRBV15 and TRBJ1-2; D possibly corresponds to TRBD1 (5 bases). V lost 5 bases and J lost 2, with 9 bases in between. The CDR3 is 13 amino acids. In germline, CDR1 is LNHNV, CDR2 YYDKDF (reference sequence). The CDR3 region has the DNA TGTGCCACCAGCCGGCCAGGGAACTATGGCTACACCTTC. Translating it yields CATSRPGNYGYTF. Supplemented by reference TRBV15 and TRBJ1-2, the full variable domain reads DAMVIQNPRYQVTQFGKPVTLSCSQTLNHNVMYWYQQKSSQAPKLLFHYYDKDFNNEADTPDNFQSRRPNTSFCFLDIRSPGLGDTAMYLCATSRPGNYGYTFGSGTRLTVV.

This clone was found a few times. The gene calls are TRBV2 and TRBJ1-1; no firm D call. Trimming cost V 6 bases and J 1 base, with 6 bases left between them. The CDR3 spans 12 residues. Germline V CDR1 and CDR2: SNHLY, FYNNEI. For the CDR3, the DNA is TGTGCCAGCAGGGAACCGAACACTGAAGCTTTCTTT. This codes for CASREPNTEAFF.

The V and J genes are TRBV4-3 and TRBJ1-3; a weak D match, TRBD1 (5 bases). Deletions cut 1 base from V and 0 bases from J, with 19 bases between. Germline V gene sequence: CDR1 LGHNA, CDR2 YSLEER. The CDR3 totals 19 residues. The CDR3 DNA reads TGCGCCAGCAGCCAAGGAACCCCCGGGACGGGGAGCTCTGGAAACACCATATATTTT. Translation gives CASSQGTPGTGSSGNTIYF.